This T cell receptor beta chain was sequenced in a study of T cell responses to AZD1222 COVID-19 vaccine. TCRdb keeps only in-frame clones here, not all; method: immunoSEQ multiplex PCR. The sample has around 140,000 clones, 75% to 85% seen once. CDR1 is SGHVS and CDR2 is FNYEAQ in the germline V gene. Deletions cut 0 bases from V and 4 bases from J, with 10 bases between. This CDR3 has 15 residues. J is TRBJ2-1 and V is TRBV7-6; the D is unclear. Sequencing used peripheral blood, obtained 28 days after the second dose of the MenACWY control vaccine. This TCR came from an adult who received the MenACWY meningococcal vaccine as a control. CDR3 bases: TGTGCCAGCAGCTTAGCCTCATCCCAGTACAATGAGCAGTTCTTC. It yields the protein CASSLASSQYNEQFF.